The clone carrying this T cell receptor beta chain turned up a few times. From germline, CDR1 is KGHDR and CDR2 SFDVKD. V lost 4 bases and J lost 2; bases outside the gene matches: 7. This CDR3 comprises 17 residues. These data belong to a study of T cells after yellow fever vaccination. Production of TCR cDNA was by 5'RACE template switching, which also added a universal primer site and UMIs. A single record per CDR3 protein comes from TCRdb applying MiXCR to the 5' RACE reads. The sample has around 310,000 distinct CDR3 sequences; 3% to 4.5% are singletons. The receptor comes from a man younger than 30 who received the YFV17D yellow fever vaccine. This specimen was PBMCs, taken 5 days after the yellow fever booster vaccination. The rearrangement joins TRBV24-1 to TRBJ2-6; 7 bases are shared with TRBD1. CDR3 sequence reads: CATSENKQGTGANVLTF. DNA of the CDR3: TGTGCCACCAGTGAAAACAAACAGGGGACTGGGGCCAACGTCCTGACTTTC.